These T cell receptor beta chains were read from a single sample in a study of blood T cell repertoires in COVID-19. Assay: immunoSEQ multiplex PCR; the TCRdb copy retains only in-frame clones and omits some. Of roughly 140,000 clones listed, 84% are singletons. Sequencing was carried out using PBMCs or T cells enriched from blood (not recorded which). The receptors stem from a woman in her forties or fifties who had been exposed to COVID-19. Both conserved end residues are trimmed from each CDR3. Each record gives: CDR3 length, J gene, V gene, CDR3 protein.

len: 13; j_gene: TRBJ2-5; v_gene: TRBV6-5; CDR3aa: ASSPRMTNQETQY
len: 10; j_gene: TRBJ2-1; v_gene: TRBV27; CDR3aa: ASSPMTGSQF
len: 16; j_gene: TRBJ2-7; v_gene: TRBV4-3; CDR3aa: ASSQEYSGGANLYEQY
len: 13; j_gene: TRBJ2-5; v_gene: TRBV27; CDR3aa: ASSPRGGSTETQY
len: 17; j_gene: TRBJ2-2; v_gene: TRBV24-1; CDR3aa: ATSDPSGWLAGGHGELF
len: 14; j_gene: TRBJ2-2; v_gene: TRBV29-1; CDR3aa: SVAHLTGGRTGELF
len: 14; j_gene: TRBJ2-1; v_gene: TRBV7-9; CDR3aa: ASDDQSGGAWNEQF
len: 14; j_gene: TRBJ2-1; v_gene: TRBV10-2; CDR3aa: ASTKAGTGHYNEQF
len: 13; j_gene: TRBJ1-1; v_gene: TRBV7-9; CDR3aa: ASSLRTLTNTEAF
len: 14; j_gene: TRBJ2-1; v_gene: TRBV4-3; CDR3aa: ASSQDRGVGYNEQF
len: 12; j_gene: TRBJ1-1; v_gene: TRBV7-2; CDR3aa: ASSLAGGTTEAF
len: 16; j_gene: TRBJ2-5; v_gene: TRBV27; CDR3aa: ASSSRGSIHPTQETQY
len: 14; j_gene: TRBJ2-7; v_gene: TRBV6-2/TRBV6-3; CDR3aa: ASSYSTSGRSYEQY
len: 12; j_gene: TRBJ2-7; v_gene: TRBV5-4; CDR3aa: ASSSTSPPYEQY
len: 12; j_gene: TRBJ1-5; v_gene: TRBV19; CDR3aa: ASRTGASNQPQH
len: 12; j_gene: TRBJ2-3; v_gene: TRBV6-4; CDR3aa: ASSDRGSTDTQY
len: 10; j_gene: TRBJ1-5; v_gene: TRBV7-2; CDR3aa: ASSVSNQPQH
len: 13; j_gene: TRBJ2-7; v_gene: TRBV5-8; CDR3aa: ASARGRGRGYEQY
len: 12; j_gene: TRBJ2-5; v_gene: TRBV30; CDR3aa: AWSLGGSQETQY
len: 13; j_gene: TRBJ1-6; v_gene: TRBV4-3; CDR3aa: ASSHADRDGSPLH
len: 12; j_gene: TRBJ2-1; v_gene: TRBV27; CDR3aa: ASSLGDYYNEQF
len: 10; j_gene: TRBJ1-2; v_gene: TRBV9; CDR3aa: ASSETAYGYT
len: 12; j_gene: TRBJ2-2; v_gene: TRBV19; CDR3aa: ASSAYRGSGELF
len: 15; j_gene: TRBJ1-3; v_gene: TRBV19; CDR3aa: ASSIPTGISSGNTIY